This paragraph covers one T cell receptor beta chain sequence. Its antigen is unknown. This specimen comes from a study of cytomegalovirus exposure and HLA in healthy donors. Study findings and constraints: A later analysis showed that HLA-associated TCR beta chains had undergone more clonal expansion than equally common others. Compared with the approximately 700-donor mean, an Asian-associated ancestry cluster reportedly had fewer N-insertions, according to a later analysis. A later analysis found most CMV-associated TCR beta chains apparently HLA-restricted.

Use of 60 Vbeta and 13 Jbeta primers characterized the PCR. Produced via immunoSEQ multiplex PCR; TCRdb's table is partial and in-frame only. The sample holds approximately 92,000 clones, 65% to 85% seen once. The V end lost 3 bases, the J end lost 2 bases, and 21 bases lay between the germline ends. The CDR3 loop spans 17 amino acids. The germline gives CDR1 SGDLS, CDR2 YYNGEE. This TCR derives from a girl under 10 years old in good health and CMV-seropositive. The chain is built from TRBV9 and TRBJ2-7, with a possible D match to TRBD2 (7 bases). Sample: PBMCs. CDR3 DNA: TGTGCCAGCAGCGAGGGGGAGGGCCCTGCGGTAACCTACGAGCAGTACTTC. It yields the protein CASSEGEGPAVTYEQYF.